The 10 T cell receptor beta chains presented below share a single source sample, sequenced in a study of Graves' ophthalmopathy and Graves' hyperthyroidism. The sequenced template was RNA, covering the TCR beta CDR3 region. HTBI primers were employed in first-round RT-PCR, then a second-round multiplex PCR followed. TCRdb used MiXCR to reprocess the multiplex PCR reads, holding one entry per CDR3 protein. This table has under 350,000 distinct CDR3 sequences, roughly a sixth appearing once. Sequences were obtained from peripheral blood. The receptors shown here come from an adult man with Graves' ophthalmopathy.

The chain recombines TRBV6-1 with TRBJ1-2; possibly TRBD1 for D (6 bases). There are 14 residues in the CDR3. The germline V gene has CDR1 MNHNS and CDR2 SASEGT. V dropped 6 bases and J dropped 8 bases, with 19 bases sitting between them. The chain's CDR3 is CASSSGQIDRGYTF. For the CDR3, the DNA is TGTGCCAGCAGCTCCGGACAGATAGACCGGGGCTACACCTTC.

This clonotype has at least ten counts. V usage is TRBV19 and J usage is TRBJ2-7; 12 bases are shared with TRBD2. CDR1 is LNHDA, CDR2 SQIVND, per germline (reference sequence). This CDR3 region has 17 residues. V lost 4 bases, J lost 2 bases, and 9 bases stayed unmatched. CDR3 residues: CASSSTGTSGLTYEQYF. The CDR3 region has the DNA TGTGCCAGTAGTAGTACCGGGACTAGCGGGCTCACCTACGAGCAGTACTTC.

This clonotype was seen many times. This sequence joins TRBV4-1 and TRBJ2-2, with D hard to call. Germline assignment: CDR1 MGHRA and CDR2 YSYEKL. The CDR3 is 16 amino acids. V was pared by 4 bases and J by 1 base, with 13 bases between. CDR3 residues: CASSRTETKNTGELFF. The CDR3 DNA reads TGCGCCAGCAGCCGAACAGAGACGAAGAACACCGGGGAGCTGTTTTTT.

This clonotype was seen many times. The gene calls are TRBV10-3 and TRBJ2-7; 9 bases align to TRBD1. The V and J ends lost 10 bases and 6 bases, in that order; junction bases with no gene match: 10. CDR1 ENHRY and CDR2 SYGVKD come from the germline V gene. The CDR3 length is 13 residues. CDR3 DNA sequence: TGTGCCACAACGCCGGGGACAGGGCCCGAGCAGTACTTC. This translates into CATTPGTGPEQYF.

This clonotype showed up just a few times. An end of the junction does not agree with germline; a read error may underlie this. The V call is TRBV19, the J call TRBJ1-5; TRBD1 might be the D (5 bases). The germline gives CDR1 LNHDA, CDR2 SQIVND (reference sequence). The CDR3 runs 14 residues. The CDR3 region has the DNA TGTGCCAGCTCCAGACAGAATAGCAATCGGCCCCAGCATTTT. Its translation: CASSRQNSNRPQHF.

There are many counts of this clonotype. The chain has TRBV19 and TRBJ2-5; D remains unclear. CDR3 size: 14 residues. Germline CDR1 reads LNHDA; CDR2 reads SQIVND (reference sequence). V dropped 3 bases and J dropped 5 bases, with 13 bases sitting between them. Written as DNA, the CDR3 is TGTGCCAGTAGTATTCGACACGAAAGGGAGACCCAGTACTTC. It yields the protein CASSIRHERETQYF.

V and J are TRBV28 and TRBJ2-5, with TRBD1 matching 7 bases. Unmatched junction bases numbered 8, after V lost 7 bases and J lost 3 bases. There are 14 residues in the CDR3. From germline, CDR1 is MDHEN and CDR2 SYDVKM. This chain's CDR3 is CASTFRQGEETQYF. As DNA, the CDR3 is TGTGCCAGCACCTTTCGACAGGGCGAAGAGACCCAGTACTTC.

This clonotype was seen more than once but under ten times. The chain couples TRBV19 to TRBJ1-1; D ambiguous. CDR3 length equals 13 residues. Germline V gene sequence: CDR1 LNHDA, CDR2 SQIVND (reference sequence). V was cut by 3 bases and J by 4 bases, with 9 bases left in between. CDR3 in amino acids: CASSILLGTEAFF. CDR3 nucleotides: TGTGCCAGTAGTATTCTTTTGGGCACTGAAGCTTTCTTT.

This clonotype was counted many times. The chain couples TRBV20-1 to TRBJ2-5, with D perhaps matching TRBD1 (6 bases). Germline values: CDR1 DFQATT, CDR2 SNEGSKA (reference sequence). This CDR3 has 15 amino acids. Deletions cut 4 bases from V and 10 bases from J, with 25 bases between. CDR3 amino acids: CSATPQDSLRRLQYF. CDR3 bases: TGCAGTGCTACCCCCCAGGACAGCCTTCGAAGGCTCCAGTACTTC.

This clonotype was counted ten times or more. The chain employs TRBV6-5 and TRBJ2-7, with D perhaps matching TRBD2 (5 bases). This CDR3 comprises 13 residues. Germline CDR1 and CDR2: MNHEY and SVGAGI. Trimming removed 6 bases at V and 0 bases at J, with 9 bases between. DNA of the CDR3: TGTGCCAGCAGCCCGGAGGTCTCCTACGAGCAGTACTTC. As protein: CASSPEVSYEQYF.